This paragraph reports one T cell receptor (beta chain). The antigen is undetermined. Replicate PCRs from sorted subsets contained roughly 190 ng DNA, which is tens of thousands of T cell genomes. Clones were sequenced by immunoSEQ multiplex PCR, and TCRdb holds only the in-frame ones, with some missing. Of over a million clones listed, around 78% are singletons. This sample is part of a study of shared clonotypes between healthy human individuals. Into CD45RA+ naive and CD45RA-negative memory subsets, the CD4+ cells were split. CDR3 length: 14 residues. With 3 bases clipped from V and 7 bases from J, the junction kept 5 bases outside the gene matches. Germline-derived CDR1 and CDR2 are GTSNPN and SVGIG (reference sequence). General study results and limits: Clonotype sharing levels among donors were expected to vary with sequencing depth.

The specimen sequenced was memory CD4+ T cells from PBMCs. Subset of the sample: CD45RA-negative fraction. The V call is TRBV30, the J call TRBJ2-5; TRBD2 aligns across 13 bases. This TCR was sampled from a man in his late teens or twenties in good health. Some clones in this sample may be carry-over from other donors' samples. The CDR3 sequence: CAWRLAGGLGTQYF. For the CDR3, the DNA is TGTGCCTGGAGACTAGCGGGAGGGCTAGGGACCCAGTACTTC.